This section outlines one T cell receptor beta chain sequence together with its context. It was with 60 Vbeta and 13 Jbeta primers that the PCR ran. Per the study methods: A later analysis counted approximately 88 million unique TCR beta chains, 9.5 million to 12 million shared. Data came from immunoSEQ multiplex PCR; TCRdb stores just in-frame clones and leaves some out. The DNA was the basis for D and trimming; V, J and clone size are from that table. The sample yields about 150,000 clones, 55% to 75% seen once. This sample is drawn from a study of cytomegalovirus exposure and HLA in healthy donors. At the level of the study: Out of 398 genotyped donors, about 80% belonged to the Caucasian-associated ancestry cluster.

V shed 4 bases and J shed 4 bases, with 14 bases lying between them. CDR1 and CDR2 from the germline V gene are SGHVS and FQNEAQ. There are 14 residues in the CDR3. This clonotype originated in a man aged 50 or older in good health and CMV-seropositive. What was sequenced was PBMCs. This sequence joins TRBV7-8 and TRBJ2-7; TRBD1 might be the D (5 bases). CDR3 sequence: CASSWQGMGYEQYF. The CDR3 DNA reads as TGTGCCAGCAGCTGGCAGGGCATGGGATACGAGCAGTACTTC. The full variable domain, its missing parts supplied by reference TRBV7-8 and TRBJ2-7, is GAGVSQSPRYKVAKRGQDVALRCDPISGHVSLFWYQQALGQGPEFLTYFQNEAQLDKSGLPSDRFFAERPEGSVSTLKIQRTQQEDSAVYLCASSWQGMGYEQYFGPGTRLTVT.